This T cell receptor (beta chain) is drawn from a study of blood T cells in healthy people across ages. The study's findings and limits: Naive CD4+ cells and diversity were both higher in long-lived donors than in aged donors. Strong correlation was found linking TCR beta diversity to naive T cell percentage.

CDR1 is MNHEY, CDR2 SVGEGT, per germline. This CDR3 has 15 residues. V lost 8 bases and J 6 bases, leaving 21 bases between the germline ends. With a J-beta primer mix and a sample-barcoded 5' primer, a second PCR ran 7 to 11 cycles. TCRdb re-called the 5' RACE reads through MiXCR, storing one row per CDR3 protein. The repertoire has over 950,000 distinct CDR3 sequences, 51% of them found once; the top ten carry about 21%. Concerning this clonotype: Its antigen is not known.

This sequence was found in a woman in her sixties in good health. J is TRBJ2-3 and V is TRBV6-2 or TRBV6-3, with a possible D match to TRBD2 (6 bases). The material sequenced was blood. The chain's CDR3 is CASSRSAPGRDTQYF. DNA for the CDR3: TGTGCCAGCTCACGATCAGCCCCGGGGAGGGATACGCAGTATTTT.